These 10 T cell receptor beta chains were sequenced from one sample in a study of chemoradiotherapy in HPV16-positive cancers. Clones were sequenced by immunoSEQ multiplex PCR, and TCRdb holds only the in-frame ones, with some missing. Here the sample spans around 13,000 clones, nearly 90% being singletons. The specimen was blood, collected from a patient who underwent chemoradiotherapy. These receptors all stem from a human donor with HPV-associated anogenital cancer.

This clone was seen just once. V usage is TRBV19 and J usage is TRBJ1-2; D is undetermined. CDR3 length: 16 amino acids. Germline V gene lookup returns CDR1 LNHDA and CDR2 SQIVND (reference sequence). V lost 5 bases, J lost 0 bases, and 16 bases lay in between. The chain's CDR3 is CASSFLPDQTNYGYTF. The CDR3 region has the DNA TGTGCCAGTAGTTTCCTCCCAGATCAAACTAACTATGGCTACACCTTC.

The chain joins TRBV19 to TRBJ2-5, with a possible D match to TRBD2 (6 bases). The CDR3 sequence is 15 residues long. In germline, CDR1 is LNHDA, CDR2 SQIVND (reference sequence). The V gene lost 4 bases and the J gene lost 4 bases, with 16 bases spanning the gap. CDR3: CASSTSQTRAETQYF. In DNA form, the CDR3 reads TGTGCCAGTAGTACTTCCCAGACTAGGGCAGAGACCCAGTACTTC.

This clone has only a few counts. The chain links TRBV9 to TRBJ2-1, with D possibly being TRBD1 or TRBD2 (5 bases each). CDR1 and CDR2 (germline): SGDLS, YYNGEE. The CDR3 contains 16 residues. Trimming pared 0 bases from V and 9 bases from J, leaving 19 bases between. In DNA form, the CDR3 reads TGTGCCAGCAGCGTAGCCATTGGGGGTAGCGAGGGTGAGCAGTTCTTC. It translates to CASSVAIGGSEGEQFF.

This chain joins TRBV5-1 and TRBJ2-2; D is unresolved. The CDR3 contains 15 residues. CDR1 and CDR2 (germline): SGHRS, YFSETQ. V shed 0 bases and J shed 6 bases, with 12 bases lying between them. CDR3 bases: TGCGCCAGCAGCTTGGTTGCCGTTTCTGCCGGGGAGCTGTTTTTT. Translating it yields CASSLVAVSAGELFF.

The chain couples TRBV25-1 to TRBJ2-7, with D perhaps given as TRBD1 or TRBD2 (5 bases each). Germline CDR1 is MGHDK and CDR2 is SYGVNS. V lost 4 bases and J lost 1, with 14 bases in between. The CDR3 consists of 15 residues. The DNA of the CDR3 is TGTGCCAGCAGTGGGGGCTCTAGCCGGTCCTACGAGCAGTACTTC. Its protein is CASSGGSSRSYEQYF.

This clone came up once. The chain recombines TRBV4-3 with TRBJ2-7; 7 nucleotides align to TRBD1. Trimming at V came to 4 bases and at J to 6 bases, leaving 9 bases not matched to a gene. The V gene's germline CDR1 is LGHNA and CDR2 YSLEER. The CDR3 loop spans 14 amino acids. In DNA form, the CDR3 reads TGCGCCAGCAGCCTAGGAATGCCAGGGGGCGAGCAGTACTTC. It is translated as CASSLGMPGGEQYF.

This sequence joins TRBV19 and TRBJ2-3; 14 bases agree with TRBD2. The CDR3 is 16 amino acids. The germline CDR1 and CDR2 sequences are LNHDA and SQIVND (reference sequence). V lost 8 bases and J lost 5; bases outside the gene matches: 9. CDR3 DNA sequence: TGTGCCAGTGGAACCGGGACTAGCGGGGGAAGAGATACGCAGTATTTT. Translated: CASGTGTSGGRDTQYF.

V gene TRBV6-5 combines with J gene TRBJ1-6; D may be TRBD1 (5 bases). The CDR3 is 15 residues long. V dropped 6 bases and J dropped 4 bases, with 13 bases sitting between them. Per the germline V gene, CDR1 is MNHEY and CDR2 is SVGAGI. CDR3 in DNA: TGTGCCAGCAGCCTAGGTGGGGGGTATAATTCACCCCTCCACTTT. This encodes CASSLGGGYNSPLHF.

Here the CDR3 reads CASSMLRLAGGPGELFF. Here the CDR3 DNA reads TGTGCCAGTAGTATGCTTCGGCTAGCGGGGGGGCCCGGGGAGCTGTTTTTT. The rearrangement joins TRBV19 to TRBJ2-2; the match to TRBD2 covers 12 bases. CDR1 LNHDA and CDR2 SQIVND come from the germline V gene (reference sequence). This CDR3 contains 17 residues. The junction had 8 bases not matched to a gene; V was cut back by 3 bases and J by 6 bases. Complete variable domain (other parts from reference TRBV19 and TRBJ2-2): DGGITQSPKYLFRKEGQNVTLSCEQNLNHDAMYWYRQDPGQGLRLIYYSQIVNDFQKGDIAEGYSVSREKKESFPLTVTSAQKNPTAFYLCASSMLRLAGGPGELFFGEGSRLTVL.

The chain combines TRBV27 with TRBJ1-2; no reliable D call. V was pared by 0 bases and J by 4 bases, with 12 bases between. The germline CDR1 and CDR2 sequences are MNHEY and SMNVEV (reference sequence). The CDR3 has 15 amino acids. The CDR3 sequence: CASSLSGVAFYGYTF. DNA of the CDR3: TGTGCCAGCAGTTTATCTGGGGTTGCCTTCTATGGCTACACCTTC.